Below are 20 T cell receptor beta chains sequenced from a single sample in a study of blood T cell repertoires in COVID-19. The protocol was immunoSEQ multiplex PCR, while the TCRdb copy is restricted to in-frame clones and leaves out a portion. The table lists around 120,000 clones, roughly nine tenths of them singletons. The sequenced material came from peripheral blood. The source of these receptors is a man aged 45 to 65 with active COVID-19.

The chain employs TRBV6-5 and TRBJ1-1; no clear D. The germline V and J ends were trimmed by 11 bases and 4 bases, with 11 bases remaining between them. The germline CDR1 and CDR2 sequences are MNHEY and SVGAGI. This CDR3 has 11 residues. This CDR3 reads CASEGGTEAFF. CDR3 nucleotides: TGTGCCTCAGAAGGAGGCACTGAAGCTTTCTTT.

This rearrangement joins TRBV29-1 to TRBJ1-2, with 7 nucleotides matching TRBD1. The germline gives CDR1 SQVTM, CDR2 ANQGSEA. The CDR3 is made up of 11 amino acids. Trimming at V came to 6 bases and at J to 3 bases, leaving 1 base not matched to a gene. The CDR3, as DNA: TGCAGCGTGGGGACAGACTATGGCTACACCTTC. This gives the protein CSVGTDYGYTF.

The chain combines TRBV7-9 with TRBJ2-2; D is possibly TRBD1 (6 bases). The CDR3 runs 14 residues. Germline lookup yields CDR1 SEHNR and CDR2 FQNEAQ (reference sequence). Trimming cost V 5 bases and J 4 bases, with 11 bases left between them. CDR3 sequence (DNA): TGTGCCAGCAGCCGACAAGGGGGCACCGGGGAGCTGTTTTTT. This codes for CASSRQGGTGELFF.

V is TRBV11-1 and J is TRBJ2-2; D might be TRBD1 (6 bases). This CDR3 spans 15 amino acids. Per the germline V gene, CDR1 is SGHAT and CDR2 is FQDESV (reference sequence). V was clipped by 6 bases and J by 4 bases, with 15 bases between them. CDR3: CASRDGGRRTGELFF. The DNA of the CDR3 is TGTGCCAGCAGGGATGGGGGCCGGCGCACCGGGGAGCTGTTTTTT.

V usage is TRBV6-5 and J usage is TRBJ1-1; D remains unclear. V lost 7 bases and J 0 bases, leaving 6 bases between the germline ends. The germline gives CDR1 MNHEY, CDR2 SVGAGI. The CDR3 contains 12 residues. CDR3 bases: TGTGCCAGCACTACGTTGAACACTGAAGCTTTCTTT. The encoded protein is CASTTLNTEAFF.

This clone was detected only once. The chain joins TRBV7-9 to TRBJ1-1; D gene uncertain. Germline-derived CDR1 and CDR2 are SEHNR and FQNEAQ (reference sequence). Trimming removed 3 bases at V and 4 bases at J, with 15 bases between. The CDR3 covers 15 residues. As DNA, the CDR3 is TGTGCCAGCAGCTTGGTTGGACTGAGCGGCACTGAAGCTTTCTTT. Translated: CASSLVGLSGTEAFF.

The rearrangement joins TRBV7-2 to TRBJ2-1; 12 bases fit TRBD2. Unmatched junction bases numbered 10, after V lost 4 bases and J lost 6 bases. The CDR3 is made up of 17 amino acids. From germline, CDR1 is SGHTA and CDR2 FQGNSA. The CDR3 nucleotides read TGTGCCAGCAGCTCATCCTCTAGCGGGAGGGCCCTCAATGAGCAGTTCTTC. Encoded protein: CASSSSSSGRALNEQFF.

This sequence joins TRBV7-8 and TRBJ2-1; 11 bases line up with TRBD1. The V segment lost 5 bases and the J segment 8 bases; nucleotides outside the gene matches: 8. Germline V gene lookup returns CDR1 SGHVS and CDR2 FQNEAQ. This CDR3 contains 15 residues. CDR3 residues: CASSIRDRGYDEQFF. CDR3 nucleotides: TGTGCCAGCAGCATCCGGGACAGGGGGTACGATGAGCAGTTCTTC.

The V and J genes are TRBV15 and TRBJ2-7; a possible D gene is TRBD2 (5 bases). This CDR3 spans 13 amino acids. The germline CDR1 and CDR2 sequences are LNHNV and YYDKDF (reference sequence). Trimming shortened V by 1 base and J by 3 bases, and 7 bases separated the two germline ends. This CDR3 is CATSRGGIYEQYF. CDR3 coding DNA: TGTGCCACCAGCAGAGGAGGGATCTACGAGCAGTACTTC.

The chain uses TRBV19 and TRBJ2-1; 9 bases fit TRBD2. Germline-derived CDR1 and CDR2 are LNHDA and SQIVND (reference sequence). The junction had 6 bases not matched to a gene; V was cut back by 1 base and J by 8 bases. CDR3 length: 15 residues. CDR3 region: CASSIGPAGGYEQFF. The CDR3 DNA follows: TGTGCCAGTAGTATAGGACCAGCGGGAGGATATGAGCAGTTCTTC.

V and J are TRBV18 and TRBJ2-6; 9 bases match TRBD1. The germline gives CDR1 KGHSH, CDR2 LQKENI. V lost 4 bases to trimming and J lost 0 bases; unmatched junction nucleotides: 7. The CDR3 is made up of 18 amino acids. CDR3 protein: CASSQNRGQLSGANVLTF. The CDR3, as DNA: TGTGCCAGCTCACAGAACAGGGGGCAGCTCTCTGGGGCCAACGTCCTGACTTTC.

The rearrangement links TRBV6-4 to TRBJ2-4; D is ambiguous. The V end lost 6 bases, the J end lost 3 bases, and 18 bases lay between the germline ends. From germline, CDR1 is MRHNA and CDR2 SNTAGT. The length of the CDR3 is 16 residues. The DNA of the CDR3 is TGTGCCAGCAGACCTTCTCGGGTCCTCATCAAAAACATTCAGTACTTC. Amino acid sequence: CASRPSRVLIKNIQYF.

This clone was counted only a few times. The rearrangement joins TRBV9 to TRBJ2-3; D call uncertain. Germline CDR1 SGDLS, CDR2 YYNGEE. The CDR3 is 15 residues long. Trimming took off 4 bases at V and 0 bases at J, with 12 bases between the two ends. CDR3 coding DNA: TGTGCCAGCAGCCCGAGACTCATTAGCACAGATACGCAGTATTTT. Protein: CASSPRLISTDTQYF.

The V and J genes are TRBV6-5 and TRBJ1-6, with D maybe TRBD1 (5 bases). Per the germline V gene, CDR1 is MNHEY and CDR2 is SVGAGI. The V and J ends lost 2 bases and 7 bases respectively, with 12 bases between them. The CDR3 loop spans 15 amino acids. In nucleotides, the CDR3 is TGTGCCAGCAGTTACGGAGGGGCTCTCAATTCACCCCTCCACTTT. This gives the protein CASSYGGALNSPLHF.

CDR3 amino acids: CASSPVAGGFTDTQYF. The CDR3 bases are TGTGCCAGCAGTCCCGTTGCGGGGGGGTTCACAGATACGCAGTATTTT. The rearrangement uses TRBV6-6 and TRBJ2-3; TRBD2 matches at 9 bases. The junction had 8 bases not matched to a gene; V was cut back by 5 bases and J by 2 bases. From germline, CDR1 is MNHNY and CDR2 SVGAGI (reference sequence). The CDR3 is 16 amino acids.

This chain connects TRBV6-2 or TRBV6-3 to TRBJ1-1, with D possibly TRBD1 on 5 matching bases. Germline V gene lookup returns CDR1 MNHEY and CDR2 SVGEGT. CDR3 length: 14 amino acids. With 0 bases removed from V and 0 bases from J, the gap between germline ends came to 5 bases. The CDR3 DNA follows: TGTGCCAGCAGTTACTCGACAGTGAACACTGAAGCTTTCTTT. The encoded protein is CASSYSTVNTEAFF.

This clone was seen more than once but under ten times. The chain uses TRBV27 and TRBJ2-7; D might be TRBD2 (7 bases). V was pared by 10 bases and J by 0 bases, with 16 bases between. This CDR3 region has 14 residues. CDR1 MNHEY and CDR2 SMNVEV come from the germline V gene (reference sequence). The CDR3 DNA reads TGTGCCACCGCCCCCGGGGGGCCCTCCTACGAGCAGTACTTC. Translating it yields CATAPGGPSYEQYF.

This rearrangement joins TRBV18 to TRBJ2-2, with a weak D call TRBD2 (6 bases). V was trimmed by 3 bases and J by 6 bases, leaving 14 bases between them. The CDR3 runs to 15 residues. Per the germline V gene, CDR1 is KGHSH and CDR2 is LQKENI. The CDR3 loop reads CASSPGTARAGELFF. Written as DNA, the CDR3 is TGTGCCAGCTCACCGGGGACTGCCAGGGCCGGGGAGCTGTTTTTT.

The rearrangement links TRBV5-1 to TRBJ2-7, with 7 nucleotides matching TRBD1. The V gene end was trimmed by 4 bases and the J gene end by 1 base; junction bases not matched to a gene: 14. Germline assignment: CDR1 SGHRS and CDR2 YFSETQ. This CDR3 comprises 17 residues. CDR3 loop: CASSPPPGQDQSYEQYF. Here the CDR3 DNA reads TGCGCCAGCAGCCCTCCCCCCGGACAGGATCAATCCTACGAGCAGTACTTC. The whole variable domain, filled in from reference TRBV5-1 and TRBJ2-7, reads KAGVTQTPRYLIKTRGQQVTLSCSPISGHRSVSWYQQTPGQGLQFLFEYFSETQRNKGNFPGRFSGRQFSNSRSEMNVSTLELGDSALYLCASSPPPGQDQSYEQYFGPGTRLTVT.

The chain combines TRBV7-2 with TRBJ2-1, with TRBD1 matching 7 bases. Germline V gives CDR1 SGHTA, CDR2 FQGNSA. The CDR3 extends over 15 amino acids. J lost 5 bases, V lost 5 bases, and 9 bases had no gene match. CDR3 loop: CASSPPGTANNEQFF. CDR3 nucleotides: TGTGCCAGCAGCCCACCCGGGACAGCTAACAATGAGCAGTTCTTC.